This T cell receptor (beta chain) was identified in a study of OX40 agonist ivuxolimab in advanced cancers. Study summary: Patients were roughly 87% male with ages roughly 20 to 85, mean approximately 62. It was permissible to have had prior anti-PD-1, anti-PD-L1 or anti-CTLA-4 therapy, and approximately 40% had some.

There are a few counts of this clone. Baseline, cycle 4 day 1, and cycle 7 day 1 were the blood sampling points. This CDR3 contains 15 residues. Germline CDR1 reads SGDLS; CDR2 reads YYNGEE. V lost 0 bases, J lost 3 bases, and 13 bases lay in between. The table came from immunoSEQ multiplex PCR; TCRdb's copy has only in-frame clones and leaves some out. The data hold under 75,000 clones, with roughly 91% observed a single time. The V call is TRBV9, the J call TRBJ2-7; D perhaps matches TRBD2 (6 bases). This TCR came from an adult with an advanced solid tumor such as melanoma, head and neck, liver or kidney cancer. Specimen: CD4+ or CD8+ T cells sorted from blood, collected in a trial of the OX40 agonist ivuxolimab. The CDR3 bases are TGTGCCAGCAGCGTAGGTAGTAGCGGCTTCTACGAGCAGTACTTC. Translation gives CASSVGSSGFYEQYF.